The 30 T cell receptor beta chains below come from one sample, sequenced in a study of tumor T cells in aggressive B-cell lymphoma. Method: immunoSEQ multiplex PCR; TCRdb's copy keeps in-frame clones and lacks some. This sample has about 1,200 clones, with roughly 90% found just once. Sequencing input: tumor tissue. The receptors were sampled from an adult with diffuse large B cell lymphoma.

The chain employs TRBV9 and TRBJ2-1; no firm D call. Germline CDR1 and CDR2: SGDLS and YYNGEE. Deletions cut 1 base from V and 7 bases from J, with 6 bases between. This CDR3 spans 12 amino acids. The CDR3 is CASSVFGNEQFF. The CDR3, as DNA: TGTGCCAGCAGCGTATTCGGGAATGAGCAGTTCTTC. Variable domain in full (rest from reference TRBV9 and TRBJ2-1): DSGVTQTPKHLITATGQRVTLRCSPRSGDLSVYWYQQSLDQGLQFLIQYYNGEERAKGNILERFSAQQFPDLHSELNLSSLELGDSALYFCASSVFGNEQFFGPGTRLTVL.

CDR3 bases: TGCGCCAGCAGCCCACACTACTCTGGGGCCAACGTCCTGACTTTC. Its protein is CASSPHYSGANVLTF. The genes are TRBV4-1 and TRBJ2-6; unclear D gene. Germline CDR1 reads MGHRA; CDR2 reads YSYEKL. This CDR3 contains 15 residues. V was trimmed by 4 bases and J by 0 bases, leaving 7 bases between them.

A word on this clone: Other DNA sequences in the sample encode the same CDR3. V usage is TRBV19 and J usage is TRBJ1-1, with D unresolved. V lost 2 bases and J 4 bases, leaving 11 bases between the germline ends. The CDR3 extends over 14 amino acids. Germline CDR1 is LNHDA and CDR2 is SQIVND (reference sequence). The chain's CDR3 is CASSIRPGATEAFF. The DNA for the CDR3 is TGTGCCAGTAGTATACGACCGGGAGCCACTGAAGCTTTCTTT.

This chain connects TRBV5-5 to TRBJ2-1; TRBD1 is a possible D gene (5 bases). CDR3 length: 13 amino acids. V was clipped by 0 bases and J by 9 bases, with 10 bases between them. Germline CDR1 SGHKS, CDR2 YYEKEE (reference sequence). CDR3 amino acids: CASSLEGIGEQFF. The CDR3 DNA follows: TGTGCCAGCAGCTTGGAGGGGATTGGTGAGCAGTTCTTC.

This sequence joins TRBV18 and TRBJ2-2, with 8 bases matching TRBD1. After removal of 6 bases from V and 6 bases from J, the junction contained 6 bases not matched to a gene. Germline values: CDR1 KGHSH, CDR2 LQKENI. The CDR3 is made up of 14 amino acids. Here the CDR3 DNA reads TGTGCCAGCTCTCCGAAGACAGGGGCCGGGGAGCTGTTTTTT. Protein product: CASSPKTGAGELFF.

This chain uses TRBV7-9 with TRBJ1-2; 7 nucleotides align to TRBD1. J lost 5 bases, V lost 3 bases, and 9 bases had no gene match. Germline CDR1 SEHNR, CDR2 FQNEAQ (reference sequence). This CDR3 is built from 15 residues. The CDR3 spells CASSFSGQPDYGYTF. The CDR3 DNA sequence: TGTGCCAGCAGCTTTTCGGGACAGCCTGATTATGGCTACACCTTC.

The J gene is TRBJ2-7, the V gene TRBV5-1; tentatively, D is TRBD1 (5 bases). The germline CDR1 and CDR2 sequences are SGHRS and YFSETQ. The CDR3 totals 13 residues. V was clipped by 0 bases and J by 6 bases, with 10 bases between them. The CDR3 sequence is CASSLEGPSEQYF. CDR3 nucleotide sequence: TGCGCCAGCAGCTTGGAGGGGCCGAGCGAGCAGTACTTC.

The V gene is TRBV18, the J gene TRBJ1-1, with TRBD1 as a possible D gene (5 bases). V was pared by 2 bases and J by 2 bases, with 12 bases between. CDR3 length: 15 amino acids. Germline CDR1 KGHSH, CDR2 LQKENI. The CDR3 region is CASSPAAGRNTEAFF. CDR3 bases: TGTGCCAGCTCACCAGCGGCAGGGCGCAACACTGAAGCTTTCTTT.

The chain has TRBV4-1 and TRBJ2-5; TRBD2 aligns across 11 bases. CDR1 is MGHRA and CDR2 is YSYEKL in the germline V gene. J lost 4 bases, V lost 0 bases, and 7 bases had no gene match. The CDR3 consists of 17 residues. CDR3 nucleotide sequence: TGCGCCAGCAGCCAAGAATTGTCTAGCGGGAGGAGAGAGACCCAGTACTTC. It yields the protein CASSQELSSGRRETQYF.

This chain uses TRBV30 with TRBJ1-3; 7 bases fit TRBD1. After removal of 5 bases from V and 4 bases from J, the junction contained 2 bases not matched to a gene. The CDR3 is 12 residues long. From germline, CDR1 is GTSNPN and CDR2 SVGIG (reference sequence). In DNA, the CDR3 is TGTGCCTGGGGGGGACAGGGAAACACCATATATTTT. Residues: CAWGGQGNTIYF. The whole variable domain, filled in from reference TRBV30 and TRBJ1-3, reads SQTIHQWPATLVQPVGSPLSLECTVEGTSNPNLYWYRQAAGRGLQLLFYSVGIGQISSEVPQNLSASRPQDRQFILSSKKLLLSDSGFYLCAWGGQGNTIYFGEGSWLTVV.

This chain connects TRBV29-1 to TRBJ2-1, with D hard to call. The germline CDR1 and CDR2 sequences are SQVTM and ANQGSEA. The CDR3 extends over 12 amino acids. V was cut by 3 bases and J by 2 bases, with 5 bases left in between. CDR3 region: CSVDRTYNEQFF. The CDR3 DNA reads as TGCAGCGTTGACAGGACCTACAATGAGCAGTTCTTC.

V usage is TRBV7-9 and J usage is TRBJ1-5, with 7 bases matching TRBD1. This CDR3 spans 14 amino acids. CDR1 and CDR2 from the germline V gene are SEHNR and FQNEAQ (reference sequence). Trimming at V came to 5 bases and at J to 3 bases, leaving 4 bases not matched to a gene. The CDR3 region is CASSPGQPNQPQHF. CDR3 DNA sequence: TGTGCCAGCAGCCCGGGACAGCCCAATCAGCCCCAGCATTTT.

The chain recombines TRBV7-3 with TRBJ2-1, with 14 nucleotides matching TRBD2. The trim removed 4 bases at V and 6 bases at J, leaving 8 bases unmatched. Germline assignment: CDR1 SGHTA and CDR2 FQGTGA. The CDR3 has 17 amino acids. The CDR3 sequence is CASSYGPGTSGGNEQFF. CDR3 sequence (DNA): TGTGCCAGCAGCTACGGCCCCGGGACTAGCGGGGGCAATGAGCAGTTCTTC.

This chain joins TRBV27 and TRBJ2-2, with TRBD2 identical over 9 bases. Germline V gene data show CDR1 as MNHEY and CDR2 as SMNVEV (reference sequence). This CDR3 is 18 amino acids long. Trimming cost V 1 base and J 3 bases; bases outside gene matches: 9. CDR3 protein: CASSLWWRSSGDTGELFF. CDR3 in DNA: TGTGCCAGCAGTTTATGGTGGCGGTCTAGCGGGGACACCGGGGAGCTGTTTTTT.

The J gene is TRBJ2-1, the V gene TRBV7-3; D is perhaps TRBD2 (6 bases). Germline V gene data show CDR1 as SGHTA and CDR2 as FQGTGA. The CDR3 has 15 residues. Trimming cost V 2 bases and J 8 bases, with 16 bases left between them. CDR3 sequence (DNA): TGTGCCAGCAGCTTATTCGGGGGAGTTAAAGATGAGCAGTTCTTC. Protein sequence: CASSLFGGVKDEQFF.

This rearrangement joins TRBV7-6 to TRBJ2-1, with TRBD2 identical over 10 bases. The CDR3 sequence is 16 residues long. CDR1 is SGHVS and CDR2 is FNYEAQ in the germline V gene. The V and J ends lost 4 bases and 3 bases, in that order; junction bases with no gene match: 6. Here the CDR3 DNA reads TGTGCCAGCAGCTCGTCTAGCGGGAGCCTCTACAATGAGCAGTTCTTC. It is translated as CASSSSSGSLYNEQFF.

This clone was counted a single time. Different DNA sequences within this sample yield the same CDR3. V gene TRBV2 combines with J gene TRBJ1-3; D is undetermined. The CDR3 is made up of 14 amino acids. Germline values: CDR1 SNHLY, CDR2 FYNNEI. Deletions cut 3 bases from V and 6 bases from J, with 12 bases between. The CDR3 reads CASSENLLENTIYF. CDR3 DNA sequence: TGTGCCAGCAGTGAGAATCTGCTAGAAAACACCATATATTTT. Using reference TRBV2 and TRBJ1-3 for the parts outside the CDR3, the full variable domain is EPEVTQTPSHQVTQMGQEVILRCVPISNHLYFYWYRQILGQKVEFLVSFYNNEISEKSEIFDDQFSVERPDGSNFTLKIRSTKLEDSAMYFCASSENLLENTIYFGEGSWLTVV.

The rearrangement joins TRBV2 to TRBJ2-3; D might be TRBD2 (5 bases). Trimming removed 6 bases from V and 0 bases from J, with 7 bases in between. Per germline, CDR1 SNHLY and CDR2 FYNNEI. This CDR3 has 13 amino acids. The CDR3 DNA reads TGTGCCAGCAGGGCGGGTAGCACAGATACGCAGTATTTT. It yields the protein CASRAGSTDTQYF.

This clone was observed a single time. CDR3 amino acids: CSVQREWNEQFF. CDR3 nucleotide sequence: TGCAGCGTTCAGCGGGAGTGGAATGAGCAGTTCTTC. V and J are TRBV29-1 and TRBJ2-1, with 8 bases that match TRBD2. This CDR3 has 12 residues. Losses at the gene ends were 5 bases for V and 7 bases for J; bases not matched to a gene: 4. Germline V gene lookup returns CDR1 SQVTM and CDR2 ANQGSEA.

This chain links TRBV30 with TRBJ2-5; D may be TRBD2 (5 bases). The J call may be incorrect, as the DNA end agrees better with TRBJ2-7. Germline-derived CDR1 and CDR2 are GTSNPN and SVGIG (reference sequence). The CDR3 covers 12 residues. The CDR3 coding sequence is TGTGCCTGGCGGGGTTCTCTCTACGAGCAGTACTTC. It yields the protein CAWRGSLYEQYF.

This chain connects TRBV11-3 to TRBJ2-2; D is uncertain. V was trimmed by 6 bases and J by 4 bases, leaving 9 bases between them. Germline values: CDR1 SGHNT, CDR2 YENEEA. The CDR3 has 13 residues. This CDR3 reads CASSGPITGELFF. CDR3 nucleotide sequence: TGTGCCAGCAGTGGGCCGATCACCGGGGAGCTGTTTTTT.

The J gene is TRBJ2-7, the V gene TRBV6-1, with 10 bases identical to TRBD2. Germline V gives CDR1 MNHNS, CDR2 SASEGT. After removal of 8 bases from V and 2 bases from J, the junction contained 3 bases not matched to a gene. This CDR3 has 13 residues. CDR3 sequence reads: CASQTSGPYEQYF. CDR3 sequence (DNA): TGTGCCAGCCAGACTAGCGGGCCCTACGAGCAGTACTTC.

The CDR3 protein is CASSQGRQGNYGYTF. The CDR3 bases are TGCGCCAGCAGCCAAGGCAGACAGGGGAACTATGGCTACACCTTC. The genes are TRBV4-1 and TRBJ1-2, with 8 bases aligning to TRBD1. The germline V gene encodes CDR1 MGHRA and CDR2 YSYEKL. The CDR3 loop spans 15 amino acids. V was clipped by 1 base and J by 2 bases; unmatched bases: 3.

The chain links TRBV7-9 to TRBJ2-5; 8 positions agree with TRBD2. The CDR3 spans 14 residues. With 4 bases clipped from V and 5 bases from J, the junction kept 6 bases outside the gene matches. CDR1 and CDR2 (germline): SEHNR, FQNEAQ (reference sequence). The CDR3 here is CASSSPRGDETQYF. In nucleotides, the CDR3 is TGTGCCAGCAGCTCCCCGCGGGGGGATGAGACCCAGTACTTC.

The rearrangement links TRBV28 to TRBJ1-1; tentatively, D is TRBD1 (5 bases). This CDR3 contains 13 residues. V shed 2 bases and J shed 7 bases, with 11 bases lying between them. Germline CDR1 MDHEN, CDR2 SYDVKM. The DNA of the CDR3 is TGTGCCAGCAGTTTAGTAGGGGAGGGTGAAGCTTTCTTT. Protein: CASSLVGEGEAFF.

This clone has a single count. The V gene is TRBV4-2, the J gene TRBJ2-5; 10 bases match TRBD2. In germline, CDR1 is LGHNA, CDR2 YNFKEQ. The CDR3 spans 16 residues. The V segment lost 3 bases and the J segment 5 bases; nucleotides outside the gene matches: 9. This chain's CDR3 is CASSQRAATSGETQYF. The CDR3 bases are TGTGCCAGCAGCCAGCGGGCCGCGACTAGCGGGGAGACCCAGTACTTC.

Only one count was recorded for this clone. The rearrangement joins TRBV6-5 to TRBJ2-1, with D possibly TRBD2 on 5 matching bases. The V and J ends lost 0 bases and 7 bases respectively, with 13 bases between them. Germline values: CDR1 MNHEY, CDR2 SVGAGI. The CDR3 runs 15 residues. The CDR3: CASSYSNGIGNEQFF. In nucleotides, the CDR3 is TGTGCCAGCAGTTACTCCAACGGGATTGGGAATGAGCAGTTCTTC.

The chain uses TRBV28 and TRBJ2-7, with a tentative D call TRBD2 (5 bases). The V end lost 5 bases, the J end lost 4 bases, and 12 bases lay between the germline ends. This CDR3 region has 13 residues. The germline V gene encodes CDR1 MDHEN and CDR2 SYDVKM. CDR3 sequence reads: CASSVGVGYEQYF. The CDR3 DNA reads as TGTGCCAGCAGTGTCGGGGTCGGTTACGAGCAGTACTTC.

This clone was seen a single time. The chain is built from TRBV11-2 and TRBJ2-7, with D perhaps TRBD1 (6 bases). From germline, CDR1 is SGHAT and CDR2 FQNNGV. Trimming cost V 3 bases and J 4 bases, with 10 bases left between them. The CDR3 loop spans 13 amino acids. The DNA of the CDR3 is TGTGCCAGCAGCTTCGGACAGCCATACGAGCAGTACTTC. Protein: CASSFGQPYEQYF.

V is TRBV10-3 and J is TRBJ2-3; 9 nucleotides agree with TRBD1. V lost 8 bases, J lost 6 bases, and 9 bases stayed unmatched. The CDR3 is made up of 14 amino acids. The germline CDR1 and CDR2 sequences are ENHRY and SYGVKD. CDR3 sequence (DNA): TGTGCCATCTCAACGGGACAGGGAACGGATACGCAGTATTTT. Translating it yields CAISTGQGTDTQYF.